This entry lists 26 T cell receptor beta chains sequenced from one sample in a study of T cell repertoires in cytomegalovirus infection. TCRdb redid the calling of the reads with MiXCR, one entry per CDR3 protein. This sample yields about 740,000 distinct CDR3 sequences, of which 35% to 40% are seen a single time; roughly 2.9% belongs to the top ten. Sequenced: PBMCs. The source of these receptors is a human donor in good health (CMV status not recorded). Some clones in this sample may be carry-over from other donors' samples.

This clonotype was seen many times. V and J are TRBV7-2 and TRBJ2-1; D is uncertain. Germline CDR1 SGHTA, CDR2 FQGNSA. Trimming cost V 1 base and J 9 bases, with 4 bases left between them. This CDR3 is 11 amino acids long. The DNA for the CDR3 is TGTGCCAGCAGCTTAGATAGTGAGCAGTTCTTC. Translating it yields CASSLDSEQFF. The whole variable domain, filled in from reference TRBV7-2 and TRBJ2-1, reads GAGVSQSPSNKVTEKGKDVELRCDPISGHTALYWYRQSLGQGLEFLIYFQGNSAPDKSGLPSDRFSAERTGGSVSTLTIQRTQQEDSAVYLCASSLDSEQFFGPGTRLTVL.

In this sample, this clonotype turned up a few times. V gene TRBV7-9 combines with J gene TRBJ1-1; 8 positions match TRBD1. J was trimmed by 5 bases and V by 0 bases; bases with no gene match: 5. The CDR3 is made up of 15 amino acids. Germline CDR1 reads SEHNR; CDR2 reads FQNEAQ (reference sequence). In nucleotides, the CDR3 is TGTGCCAGCAGCTTAGCAGAGACAGGGGTGACTGAAGCTTTCTTT. It codes for CASSLAETGVTEAFF. Variable domain in full (rest from reference TRBV7-9 and TRBJ1-1): DTGVSQNPRHKITKRGQNVTFRCDPISEHNRLYWYRQTLGQGPEFLTYFQNEAQLEKSRLLSDRFSAERPKGSFSTLEIQRTEQGDSAMYLCASSLAETGVTEAFFGQGTRLTVV.

The gene calls are TRBV25-1 and TRBJ2-1; D uncertain. V was shortened by 8 bases and J by 4 bases, with 21 bases between the two germline ends. CDR1 and CDR2 from the germline V gene are MGHDK and SYGVNS. The CDR3 totals 16 residues. The CDR3 region is CASLPLGKEEYNEQFF. DNA for the CDR3: TGTGCCAGCCTTCCTCTTGGAAAAGAGGAATACAATGAGCAGTTCTTC. Looking up the rest from reference TRBV25-1 and TRBJ2-1 gives the full variable domain: EADIYQTPRYLVIGTGKKITLECSQTMGHDKMYWYQQDPGMELHLIHYSYGVNSTEKGDLSSESTVSRIRTEHFPLTLESARPSHTSQYLCASLPLGKEEYNEQFFGPGTRLTVL.

This clonotype was found once. Sequence at one end of the junction differs from germline and may be a read error. The chain links TRBV20-1 to TRBJ1-5; no firm D call. The V gene's germline CDR1 is DFQATT and CDR2 SNEGSKA (reference sequence). The CDR3 length is 14 residues. CDR3 loop: CSSRDWRSNQPQHF. CDR3 nucleotide sequence: TGCAGTTCTAGAGATTGGAGAAGCAATCAGCCCCAGCATTTT.

This clonotype was picked up a small number of times. The rearrangement links TRBV7-2 to TRBJ1-5; no reliable D call. CDR1 is SGHTA, CDR2 FQGNSA, per germline. The CDR3 covers 12 residues. Trimming took off 5 bases at V and 8 bases at J, with 10 bases between the two ends. The CDR3 DNA sequence: TGTGCCAGCAGCCAATCGCGCGAGCCCCAGCATTTT. Amino acid sequence: CASSQSREPQHF.

Notes on this clonotype: One base away lies a much larger clone, so this may be a sequencing read error. This chain connects TRBV7-2 to TRBJ2-7; 10 bases fit TRBD2. Germline CDR1 SGHTA, CDR2 FQGNSA. This CDR3 has 16 residues. CDR3 loop: CDSSLRAGGPSYEQYF. CDR3 DNA sequence: TGTGACAGCAGCTTAAGAGCGGGAGGGCCTTCCTACGAGCAGTACTTC.

At least ten counts were recorded for this clonotype. The chain is built from TRBV7-2 and TRBJ1-2; 7 bases align to TRBD1. The CDR3 covers 14 residues. Unmatched junction bases numbered 11, after V lost 5 bases and J lost 8 bases. CDR1 is SGHTA and CDR2 is FQGNSA in the germline V gene. CDR3 nucleotide sequence: TGTGCCAGCAGCGCGGCGACAGGGTCGTCGGGCTACACCTTC. It encodes CASSAATGSSGYTF.

As to this clonotype: Given a much more abundant clone one base away, this may be a read error. The chain employs TRBV7-8 and TRBJ1-5, with D possibly matching TRBD1 (5 bases). The germline gives CDR1 SGHVS, CDR2 FQNEAQ. The CDR3 runs 16 residues. The CDR3 nucleotides are TGTGCCAGCAGCCCCCCTAGGCCGGGGCGACGTCAGCCCCAGCAGTTT. Residues: CASSPPRPGRRQPQQF.

This clonotype was seen only a few times. V gene TRBV28 combines with J gene TRBJ2-7, with TRBD1 matching 7 bases. Germline assignment: CDR1 MDHEN and CDR2 SYDVKM. There are 19 residues in the CDR3. Trimming took 4 bases from V and 0 from J; bases not matched to a gene: 18. The CDR3 DNA reads as TGTGCCAGCAGTTCCCCAGGGGAGACAGGGTTCCGGAGCTCCTACGAGCAGTACTTC. Its translation is CASSSPGETGFRSSYEQYF.

This clonotype turned up a few times. The rearrangement joins TRBV11-2 to TRBJ2-3, with 10 bases that match TRBD2. Trimming took 2 bases from V and 3 from J; bases not matched to a gene: 5. This CDR3 spans 16 amino acids. CDR1 SGHAT and CDR2 FQNNGV come from the germline V gene. Here the CDR3 reads CASSLLAGALTDTQYF. The CDR3 DNA reads TGTGCCAGCAGCTTACTAGCGGGAGCACTTACAGATACGCAGTATTTT. The variable domain in full, with the rest retrieved from reference TRBV11-2 and TRBJ2-3, is EAGVAQSPRYKIIEKRQSVAFWCNPISGHATLYWYQQILGQGPKLLIQFQNNGVVDDSQLPKDRFSAERLKGVDSTLKIQPAKLEDSAVYLCASSLLAGALTDTQYFGPGTRLTVL.

Many counts were recorded for this clonotype. Here the CDR3 DNA reads TGTGCCAGCAGTTTATACTCAGGGCTACTCGATGAGCAGTTCTTC. This translates into CASSLYSGLLDEQFF. The rearrangement joins TRBV12-3 or TRBV12-4 to TRBJ2-1, with D perhaps matching TRBD1 (5 bases). Trimming stripped 2 bases from V and 8 bases from J, with 16 bases between. The CDR3 totals 15 residues.

The rearrangement uses TRBV12-3 or TRBV12-4 and TRBJ1-6; 9 nucleotides match TRBD1. The CDR3 is 16 residues long. V was clipped by 6 bases and J by 5 bases; unmatched bases: 8. CDR3 bases: TGTGCCAGCAGCCGCACGACAGGGGGTAATAATTCACCCCTCCACTTT. Its translation: CASSRTTGGNNSPLHF.

A note on this clonotype: The junction departs from germline at one end; a sequencing error may be responsible. This chain joins TRBV6-8 and TRBJ1-2; perhaps TRBD1 as D (6 bases). Looked up from germline, CDR1 is MNHGY and CDR2 is SAAAGT. The CDR3 covers 13 residues. CDR3 sequence (DNA): TGTGCCAGCAGTTACTCAGGGGGTGATGGCTACGCCTTC. Translated: CASSYSGGDGYAF.

On this clonotype itself: The CDR3 carries no conserved terminal phenylalanine or tryptophan, so it likely arises from a read error. Because the CDR3's place on the DNA is in doubt, the DNA is left out and the CDR3 is given as listed by TCRdb. The rearrangement uses TRBV5-4 and TRBJ2-1; the table's TRBD2 call for D was not verified on the DNA. The CDR3 numbers 14 amino acids, ends counted. CDR1 and CDR2 (germline): SGHNT, YYREEE (reference sequence). CDR3 sequence reads: CARSLDSWRLHPFC.

This sequence joins TRBV28 and TRBJ2-6; possibly TRBD1 for D (5 bases). V shed 6 bases and J shed 1 base, with 10 bases lying between them. CDR1 is MDHEN, CDR2 SYDVKM, per germline. The CDR3 extends over 15 amino acids. The CDR3 bases are TGTGCCAGCAGCCGAGCAGGGTCTGGGGCCAACGTCCTGACTTTC. This translates into CASSRAGSGANVLTF. Drawing the rest from reference TRBV28 and TRBJ2-6, the complete variable domain is DVKVTQSSRYLVKRTGEKVFLECVQDMDHENMFWYRQDPGLGLRLIYFSYDVKMKEKGDIPEGYSVSREKKERFSLILESASTNQTSMYLCASSRAGSGANVLTFGAGSRLTVL.

The chain links TRBV5-6 to TRBJ2-1; TRBD2 matches 14 bases. Trimming at V came to 4 bases and at J to 4 bases, leaving 13 bases not matched to a gene. The CDR3 sequence is 19 residues long. The germline gives CDR1 SGHDT, CDR2 YYEEEE. CDR3 in DNA: TGTGCCAGCAGCCGCGGCACGAGACTAGCGGGAGGGCTTTACAATGAGCAGTTCTTC. This encodes CASSRGTRLAGGLYNEQFF.

This clonotype showed up just a few times. The chain links TRBV7-6 to TRBJ1-1; D might be TRBD1 (6 bases). Germline CDR1 and CDR2: SGHVS and FNYEAQ. Trimming left V 1 base short and J 8 bases short, with 17 bases between. The CDR3 is made up of 15 amino acids. This chain's CDR3 is CASSLEGGQGWEAFF. The CDR3 nucleotides are TGTGCCAGCAGCTTAGAAGGGGGGCAGGGATGGGAAGCTTTCTTT.

This clonotype was detected many times. This sequence joins TRBV28 and TRBJ1-5; no reliable D call. Trimming took 1 base from V and 5 from J, leaving 3 bases between them. This CDR3 has 12 amino acids. From germline, CDR1 is MDHEN and CDR2 SYDVKM. The CDR3, as DNA: TGTGCCAGCAGTTTATCTTATCAGCCCCAGCATTTT. Translated: CASSLSYQPQHF. The complete variable domain, with remaining parts taken from reference TRBV28 and TRBJ1-5, reads DVKVTQSSRYLVKRTGEKVFLECVQDMDHENMFWYRQDPGLGLRLIYFSYDVKMKEKGDIPEGYSVSREKKERFSLILESASTNQTSMYLCASSLSYQPQHFGDGTRLSIL.

This chain links TRBV27 with TRBJ2-5, with D tentatively TRBD2 (6 bases). CDR3 length equals 14 residues. V was clipped by 8 bases and J by 2 bases, with 15 bases between them. Looked up from germline, CDR1 is MNHEY and CDR2 is SMNVEV (reference sequence). Written as DNA, the CDR3 is TGTGCCAGCCTGACTAGATCAGAACAAGAGACCCAGTACTTC. This codes for CASLTRSEQETQYF.

This clonotype was recorded a few times. As DNA, the CDR3 is TGTGCCAGCTCGCCCCTACCGGGACTAGGCGTAGAGACCCAGTACTTC. Translating gives CASSPLPGLGVETQYF. The chain employs TRBV18 and TRBJ2-5; 8 bases fit TRBD2. Germline loops: CDR1 KGHSH, CDR2 LQKENI. The ends lost 6 bases at V and 4 bases at J; junction bases unmatched: 13. The CDR3 totals 16 residues.

This clonotype was seen more than once but under ten times. This chain uses TRBV28 with TRBJ2-3, with TRBD2 matching over 13 bases. Trimming cost V 2 bases and J 7 bases; bases outside gene matches: 6. Looked up from germline, CDR1 is MDHEN and CDR2 is SYDVKM. CDR3 length equals 16 residues. The CDR3 DNA sequence: TGTGCCAGCAGTTTACAAAGGACTAGCGGGAGATATACGCAGTATTTT. This encodes CASSLQRTSGRYTQYF.

This chain joins TRBV18 and TRBJ2-3; D may correspond to TRBD1 or TRBD2 (6 bases each). Germline assignment: CDR1 KGHSH and CDR2 LQKENI. The CDR3 has 17 residues. Trimming cost V 1 base and J 0 bases, with 14 bases left between them. CDR3 protein: CASSPLPGGGSTDTQYF. CDR3 in DNA: TGTGCCAGCTCACCACTCCCAGGAGGGGGTAGCACAGATACGCAGTATTTT.

The genes are TRBV5-4 and TRBJ1-6; D is unresolved. The CDR3 contains 14 residues. The germline V gene encodes CDR1 SGHNT and CDR2 YYREEE (reference sequence). Trimming removed 3 bases from V and 6 bases from J, with 10 bases in between. The CDR3 DNA reads as TGTGCCAGCAGCTCAGCCTCGTCTAATTCACCCCTCCACTTT. Translation gives CASSSASSNSPLHF.

This chain uses TRBV7-2 with TRBJ2-3; 7 bases are shared with TRBD2. This CDR3 is 15 amino acids long. From germline, CDR1 is SGHTA and CDR2 FQGNSA. With 8 bases clipped from V and 0 bases from J, the junction kept 8 bases outside the gene matches. CDR3 coding DNA: TGTGCCAGCGGGCTAGCGGCCTCTAGCACAGATACGCAGTATTTT. Protein product: CASGLAASSTDTQYF.

The chain is built from TRBV20-1 and TRBJ1-2; D unclear. Trimming took 6 bases from V and 4 from J, leaving 9 bases between them. The CDR3 is made up of 11 amino acids. Germline CDR1 is DFQATT and CDR2 is SNEGSKA (reference sequence). The CDR3 loop reads CSALRSYGYTF. In nucleotides, the CDR3 is TGCAGTGCCCTCCGAAGCTATGGCTACACCTTC.

This clonotype was picked up one time. A read error may be the cause here, since a much bigger clone is one base away. This rearrangement joins TRBV7-2 to TRBJ2-7; D may correspond to TRBD1 or TRBD2 (5 bases each). Germline lookup yields CDR1 SGHTA and CDR2 FQGNSA. The CDR3 is 13 residues long. DNA for the CDR3: TGTGCCAGCACCTCGGGACGCTCCTACGAGAAGTACTTC. Encoded protein: CASTSGRSYEKYF.